These 31 T cell receptor beta chains originate from one sample sequenced in a study of blood T cell repertoires in COVID-19 (dated by TCRdb to the early 2020s). Receptor amplification or capture employed the immunoSEQ multiplex PCR assay. Entries here come from immuneACCESS through TCRdb and include only in-frame sequences with V and J called. Some clones fail to appear in such tables; in the studies checked, an unresolved V gene covers under half of the shortfall, and the cause of the remainder is unknown. Across this sample there are 200,000 to 250,000 clones, with 60% to 85% seen only once. The ten largest clones capture 7.2% of the sample. Material: peripheral blood. The receptor set was obtained from a woman aged 65 to 85 with acute or convalescent COVID-19.

This clone appeared a single time. The chain couples TRBV6-5 to TRBJ1-4; D might be TRBD1 (5 bases). Germline V gene sequence: CDR1 MNHEY, CDR2 SVGAGI. There are 14 residues in the CDR3. Trimming shortened V by 7 bases and J by 7 bases, and 16 bases separated the two germline ends. The CDR3 nucleotides are TGTGCCAGCAACGTCATAAGGGGCGGTGAAAAACTGTTTTTT. It is translated as CASNVIRGGEKLFF.

The chain is built from TRBV21-1 and TRBJ1-2; TRBD1, the table's D call, lacks a check against the DNA. TRBV21-1 is reported as a pseudogene. This CDR3 region has 16 residues. CDR3 region: CAGSRGQPPSNYGYTF. In nucleotides, the CDR3 is TGTGCCGGATCCCGAGGACAGCCACCTTCTAACTATGGCTACACCTTC.

The chain carries TRBV19 and TRBJ1-1; TRBD1 might be the D (5 bases). The germline V gene encodes CDR1 LNHDA and CDR2 SQIVND (reference sequence). The length of the CDR3 is 17 residues. V gave up 3 bases and J gave up 0 bases, with 17 bases separating them. The CDR3 DNA reads TGTGCCAGTAGTATCCTCATCAATCCCAGGGTGAACACTGAAGCTTTCTTT. Translation gives CASSILINPRVNTEAFF.

The sample holds one count of this clone. The chain recombines TRBV7-9 with TRBJ1-2, with a possible D match to TRBD1 (5 bases). The V gene's germline CDR1 is SEHNR and CDR2 FQNEAQ (reference sequence). The CDR3 runs to 14 residues. The ends were cut back, 5 bases at V and 1 base at J, with 11 bases in the middle. The CDR3 spells CASSTWGGNYGYTF. The DNA for the CDR3 is TGTGCCAGCAGCACCTGGGGGGGTAACTATGGCTACACCTTC.

This clone was observed a few times. The chain is built from TRBV7-2 and TRBJ2-7; perhaps TRBD2 as D (6 bases). There are 14 residues in the CDR3. The V end was cut by 4 bases, the J end by 6 bases, with 16 bases between. CDR1 SGHTA and CDR2 FQGNSA come from the germline V gene. Here the CDR3 DNA reads TGTGCCAGCAGCTCAGACGGCGGGACTCTCGAGCAGTACTTC. This codes for CASSSDGGTLEQYF.

The V and J genes are TRBV20-1 and TRBJ2-5; D is ambiguous. The CDR3 sequence is 11 residues long. The germline V gene has CDR1 DFQATT and CDR2 SNEGSKA (reference sequence). V dropped 3 bases and J dropped 5 bases, with 7 bases sitting between them. This CDR3 is CSASQEETQYF. The CDR3, as DNA: TGCAGTGCTAGTCAAGAGGAGACCCAGTACTTC.

The J gene is TRBJ2-6, the V gene TRBV4-1; no reliable D call. Looked up from germline, CDR1 is MGHRA and CDR2 is YSYEKL. V was shortened by 1 base and J by 1 base, with 5 bases between the two germline ends. The CDR3 consists of 15 residues. The CDR3 loop reads CASSQAVSGANVLTF. The DNA for the CDR3 is TGCGCCAGCAGCCAAGCGGTTTCTGGGGCCAACGTCCTGACTTTC.

The chain is built from TRBV10-2 and TRBJ2-3, with 8 bases fitting TRBD1. Germline V gene data show CDR1 as WSHSY and CDR2 as SAAADI. Germline trimming cut 6 bases from V and 1 base from J; bases unmatched to any gene: 6. The CDR3 is 15 residues long. CDR3 protein: CASRGQETRTDTQYF. DNA of the CDR3: TGCGCCAGCAGGGGACAGGAGACCCGCACAGATACGCAGTATTTT.

This clone came up many times. The chain has TRBV5-5 and TRBJ2-2; the D is unclear. Trimming cost V 0 bases and J 1 base, with 4 bases left between them. Germline V gene data show CDR1 as SGHKS and CDR2 as YYEKEE (reference sequence). This CDR3 comprises 14 residues. In DNA, the CDR3 is TGTGCCAGCAGCTTGGTCGTGAACACCGGGGAGCTGTTTTTT. Amino acid sequence: CASSLVVNTGELFF. The whole variable domain, filled in from reference TRBV5-5 and TRBJ2-2, reads DAGVTQSPTHLIKTRGQQVTLRCSPISGHKSVSWYQQVLGQGPQFIFQYYEKEERGRGNFPDRFSARQFPNYSSELNVNALLLGDSALYLCASSLVVNTGELFFGEGSRLTVL.

This chain connects TRBV7-3 to TRBJ2-1; TRBD2 matches at 9 bases. This CDR3 region has 16 residues. The V gene end was trimmed by 0 bases and the J gene end by 6 bases; junction bases not matched to a gene: 6. Germline CDR1 is SGHTA and CDR2 is FQGTGA. The CDR3 DNA sequence: TGTGCCAGCAGCTTAACGGCCAGCGGGGGGAGCAATGAGCAGTTCTTC. This codes for CASSLTASGGSNEQFF.

The V gene is TRBV24-1, the J gene TRBJ2-1; D unclear. The germline V and J ends were trimmed by 4 bases and 6 bases, with 15 bases remaining between them. The CDR3 extends over 15 amino acids. The germline V gene encodes CDR1 KGHDR and CDR2 SFDVKD. In nucleotides, the CDR3 is TGTGCCACCAGTGACCCGACCCTAGGATTCAATGAGCAGTTCTTC. This codes for CATSDPTLGFNEQFF.

This sequence joins TRBV25-1 and TRBJ1-6, with D unclear. The V gene lost 3 bases and the J gene lost 0 bases, with 12 bases spanning the gap. CDR1 is MGHDK, CDR2 SYGVNS, per germline. This CDR3 comprises 17 residues. The CDR3 DNA is TGTGCCAGCAGTGATGGTAAATTTAGCTCCTATAATTCACCCCTCCACTTT. It translates to CASSDGKFSSYNSPLHF.

This clone was observed at least ten times. This rearrangement joins TRBV18 to TRBJ1-6, with D uncertain. Germline V gene data show CDR1 as KGHSH and CDR2 as LQKENI. The CDR3 is 21 residues long. V was clipped by 0 bases and J by 6 bases, with 27 bases between them. The CDR3 here is CASSPPSFSPLSLVINSPLHF. The CDR3 DNA reads as TGTGCCAGCTCACCACCGAGCTTCTCTCCCCTATCACTGGTCATTAATTCACCCCTCCACTTT.

CDR3 DNA: TGTGCCAGCAGCTTATCCCGACAGAACACCTACGAGCAGTACTTC. Translating gives CASSLSRQNTYEQYF. V is TRBV7-8 and J is TRBJ2-7, with D perhaps TRBD1 (5 bases). Germline loops: CDR1 SGHVS, CDR2 FQNEAQ. V was trimmed by 2 bases and J by 2 bases, leaving 13 bases between them. The CDR3 consists of 15 residues.

This chain uses TRBV12-3 or TRBV12-4 with TRBJ1-1; 7 bases agree with TRBD1. This CDR3 contains 13 residues. V shed 3 bases, J shed 7 bases, and the junction held 5 bases outside the gene matches. Here the CDR3 DNA reads TGTGCCAGCAGTTTGGCGACAGGGCTTGAAGCTTTCTTT. Protein sequence: CASSLATGLEAFF.

J is TRBJ2-4 and V is TRBV5-1; TRBD2 aligns across 11 bases. The CDR3 runs to 15 residues. The germline gives CDR1 SGHRS, CDR2 YFSETQ. J gave up 6 bases and V 4 bases, and 6 bases lay outside the gene matches. CDR3 sequence: CASSLTLAGGNIQYF. The CDR3 DNA sequence: TGCGCCAGCAGCCTGACTCTAGCGGGGGGAAACATTCAGTACTTC.

The gene calls are TRBV13 and TRBJ2-4; perhaps TRBD1 as D (5 bases). Germline assignment: CDR1 PRHDT and CDR2 FYEKMQ (reference sequence). The V end was cut by 5 bases, the J end by 7 bases, with 15 bases between. This CDR3 comprises 14 residues. The CDR3 is CASSQQVFDNIQYF. The CDR3, as DNA: TGTGCCAGCAGCCAACAGGTTTTCGACAACATTCAGTACTTC.

The V gene is TRBV19, the J gene TRBJ1-2; D is possibly TRBD1 (5 bases). CDR1 and CDR2 from the germline V gene are LNHDA and SQIVND (reference sequence). Trimming removed 3 bases from V and 8 bases from J, with 16 bases in between. The CDR3 covers 14 residues. CDR3 loop: CASSIRGEAGGYTF. CDR3 in DNA: TGTGCCAGTAGTATTAGGGGCGAAGCAGGAGGCTACACCTTC.

The chain links TRBV6-5 to TRBJ2-3; D ambiguous. The V gene's germline CDR1 is MNHEY and CDR2 SVGAGI. This CDR3 is built from 15 residues. Trimming took 6 bases from V and 0 from J, leaving 13 bases between them. The CDR3 sequence: CASRPLGTSTDTQYF. The DNA of the CDR3 is TGTGCCAGCAGACCTCTAGGCACAAGCACAGATACGCAGTATTTT.

J is TRBJ2-2 and V is TRBV10-1; the match to TRBD2 covers 7 bases. The CDR3 runs to 14 residues. CDR1 and CDR2 (germline): WNHNN, SYGVQD (reference sequence). Losses at the gene ends were 4 bases for V and 6 bases for J; bases not matched to a gene: 5. The CDR3 spells CASSVTRGAGELFF. The CDR3 bases are TGCGCCAGCAGTGTGACTCGGGGGGCCGGGGAGCTGTTTTTT.

The gene calls are TRBV10-3 and TRBJ2-2, with 7 bases aligning to TRBD1. Germline V gene sequence: CDR1 ENHRY, CDR2 SYGVKD. Trimming at V came to 10 bases and at J to 0 bases, leaving 2 bases not matched to a gene. The CDR3 is 13 residues long. In DNA, the CDR3 is TGTGCCACGGGGACAGCGAACACCGGGGAGCTGTTTTTT. Its translation: CATGTANTGELFF.

V and J are TRBV5-1 and TRBJ1-6, with a tentative D call TRBD1 (6 bases). The CDR3 consists of 14 residues. Germline loops: CDR1 SGHRS, CDR2 YFSETQ. V was pared by 1 base and J by 7 bases, with 9 bases between. The CDR3 spells CASSLNTGNSPLHF. The CDR3 DNA sequence: TGCGCCAGCAGCTTGAATACAGGGAATTCACCCCTCCACTTT.

V is TRBV5-1 and J is TRBJ1-3; 7 positions agree with TRBD1. Germline V gene lookup returns CDR1 SGHRS and CDR2 YFSETQ. Trimming at V came to 4 bases and at J to 4 bases, leaving 8 bases not matched to a gene. The CDR3 has 15 amino acids. CDR3 region: CASSQTGMEGNTIYF. DNA for the CDR3: TGCGCCAGCAGCCAGACAGGGATGGAGGGAAACACCATATATTTT.

This clone was found a few times. The chain employs TRBV10-2 and TRBJ2-7; a possible D gene is TRBD2 (5 bases). The CDR3 consists of 13 residues. Germline-derived CDR1 and CDR2 are WSHSY and SAAADI. V was trimmed by 3 bases and J by 2 bases, leaving 8 bases between them. The CDR3 coding sequence is TGCGCCAGCAGTGAAGGGAGAACCTACGAGCAGTACTTC. This codes for CASSEGRTYEQYF.

The sample holds a few counts of this clone. V usage is TRBV19 and J usage is TRBJ2-7, with TRBD2 matching over 9 bases. V lost 6 bases and J lost 2; bases outside the gene matches: 8. This CDR3 has 15 residues. Germline values: CDR1 LNHDA, CDR2 SQIVND (reference sequence). The CDR3 coding sequence is TGTGCCAGTAGCCTCGGACTAGCGCTTACCTACGAGCAGTACTTC. Its translation is CASSLGLALTYEQYF.

V and J are TRBV24-1 and TRBJ2-5; the D gene is possibly TRBD2 (6 bases). Germline V gene sequence: CDR1 KGHDR, CDR2 SFDVKD. The CDR3 is 14 amino acids. Deletions cut 4 bases from V and 5 bases from J, with 13 bases between. The CDR3 spells CATSDAGEEETQYF. DNA of the CDR3: TGTGCCACCAGTGACGCCGGGGAGGAGGAGACCCAGTACTTC.

The chain has TRBV29-1 and TRBJ1-2; D is undetermined. The CDR3 totals 10 residues. V was pared by 4 bases and J by 6 bases, with 6 bases between. Germline V gene data show CDR1 as SQVTM and CDR2 as ANQGSEA. CDR3 in DNA: TGCAGCGTTGGCGGGAATGGCTACACCTTC. Its protein product is CSVGGNGYTF.

The chain carries TRBV7-9 and TRBJ2-7; 7 nucleotides agree with TRBD1. The CDR3 is 16 residues long. Germline V gives CDR1 SEHNR, CDR2 FQNEAQ (reference sequence). Trimming cost V 4 bases and J 0 bases; bases outside gene matches: 9. In DNA form, the CDR3 reads TGTGCCAGCAGCTCGCCGGGACAGAGGAGCTCCTACGAGCAGTACTTC. This encodes CASSSPGQRSSYEQYF.

The CDR3 DNA follows: TGTGCCAGCAGCTTAGTCCGAGCTAACTATGGCTACACCTTC. Encoded protein: CASSLVRANYGYTF. The rearrangement joins TRBV7-2 to TRBJ1-2; D gene uncertain. Germline CDR1 reads SGHTA; CDR2 reads FQGNSA. The CDR3 consists of 14 residues. V was pared by 1 base and J by 0 bases, with 6 bases between.

J is TRBJ2-2 and V is TRBV24-1; possible D gene TRBD1, 7 bases. CDR1 and CDR2 from the germline V gene are KGHDR and SFDVKD. V was clipped by 9 bases and J by 2 bases, with 15 bases between them. This CDR3 comprises 15 residues. Here the CDR3 DNA reads TGTGCCACCGCGGGACAGCCCCCTAACACCGGGGAGCTGTTTTTT. It is translated as CATAGQPPNTGELFF.

J is TRBJ1-1 and V is TRBV19; the match to TRBD1 covers 9 bases. This CDR3 spans 15 amino acids. Germline-derived CDR1 and CDR2 are LNHDA and SQIVND (reference sequence). Trimming removed 4 bases from V and 1 base from J; junction bases left unmatched: 4. The CDR3 here is CASSTPTGGNTEAFF. The CDR3 nucleotides are TGTGCCAGTAGTACCCCGACAGGGGGGAACACTGAAGCTTTCTTT.